The next 13 T cell receptor beta chains were all read from a single sample in a study of shared clonotypes between healthy human individuals. The naive CD8 population came from CD45RO-negative cells selected for CCR7, without terminally differentiated effector memory CD45RA+ cells. Clones were read by immunoSEQ multiplex PCR, and TCRdb kept only the in-frame ones, dropping some. The table lists 1.5 million to 2.5 million clones, over 85% of them singletons. Sequencing input: naive CD8+ T cells sorted from blood. Receptor source: a man aged 18 to 35 in good health.

This chain uses TRBV9 with TRBJ1-4; 7 bases agree with TRBD1. The CDR3 length is 17 residues. Trimming cost V 1 base and J 6 bases; bases outside gene matches: 12. Germline values: CDR1 SGDLS, CDR2 YYNGEE. This chain's CDR3 is CASSVIQNRGKDEKLFF. Here the CDR3 DNA reads TGTGCCAGCAGCGTAATTCAAAACAGGGGAAAGGATGAAAAACTGTTTTTT.

The V call is TRBV7-9, the J call TRBJ1-1, with TRBD1 as a possible D gene (5 bases). CDR1 and CDR2 from the germline V gene are SEHNR and FQNEAQ (reference sequence). Trimming left V 2 bases short and J 3 bases short, with 13 bases between. This CDR3 is 15 amino acids long. The CDR3 DNA is TGTGCCAGCAGCTTATTCATCGGGGCCCACACTGAAGCTTTCTTT. Residues: CASSLFIGAHTEAFF.

This clone was seen a single time. The rearrangement links TRBV11-2 to TRBJ1-3, with TRBD1 as a possible D gene (5 bases). This CDR3 is 17 amino acids long. Germline V gene data show CDR1 as SGHAT and CDR2 as FQNNGV. Trimming pared 1 base from V and 0 bases from J, leaving 13 bases between. This CDR3 is CASSLGSGAASGNTIYF. CDR3 DNA: TGTGCCAGCAGCTTAGGTAGTGGGGCAGCCTCTGGAAACACCATATATTTT.

The V call is TRBV19, the J call TRBJ2-7; 14 bases match TRBD2. The CDR3 is 17 amino acids. The trim removed 9 bases at V and 6 bases at J, leaving 16 bases unmatched. In germline, CDR1 is LNHDA, CDR2 SQIVND (reference sequence). The DNA for the CDR3 is TGTGCCAGCTCAAACCTGCGCCAGGGACTAGCGGGAGCCGAGCAGTACTTC. Translated, it gives CASSNLRQGLAGAEQYF.

About this clone itself: Other DNA variants within this sample encode the same CDR3. The chain is built from TRBV5-1 and TRBJ1-5, with D uncertain. Between the trimmed V and J ends, which lost 0 bases and 4 bases, there was a span of 5 bases. Germline V gene lookup returns CDR1 SGHRS and CDR2 YFSETQ. This CDR3 comprises 13 residues. The CDR3 loop reads CASSLVGNQPQHF. In DNA form, the CDR3 reads TGCGCCAGCAGCTTGGTCGGGAATCAGCCCCAGCATTTT.

The rearrangement links TRBV6-6 to TRBJ1-6, with 8 bases aligning to TRBD1. The CDR3 is made up of 15 amino acids. J was trimmed by 4 bases and V by 6 bases; bases with no gene match: 5. Germline-derived CDR1 and CDR2 are MNHNY and SVGAGI (reference sequence). The CDR3 nucleotides read TGTGCCAGCAGCTCGGACAGGGAATATAATTCACCCCTCCACTTT. Its translation: CASSSDREYNSPLHF.

In this sample, this clone turned up once. The CDR3 sequence: CASSKRENSNQPQHF. The CDR3 bases are TGTGCCAGTAGTAAGAGAGAAAATAGCAATCAGCCCCAGCATTTT. This chain joins TRBV19 and TRBJ1-5; no clear D gene. The germline V gene encodes CDR1 LNHDA and CDR2 SQIVND (reference sequence). Trimming took 4 bases from V and 0 from J, leaving 10 bases between them. The CDR3 length is 15 residues.

The chain joins TRBV10-3 to TRBJ2-1; TRBD2 aligns across 11 bases. The germline V gene has CDR1 ENHRY and CDR2 SYGVKD. Trimming at V came to 0 bases and at J to 9 bases, leaving 1 base not matched to a gene. The CDR3 extends over 14 amino acids. The CDR3 region is CAISESSGGAEQFF. Here the CDR3 DNA reads TGTGCCATCAGTGAGTCTAGCGGGGGGGCTGAGCAGTTCTTC.

V gene TRBV5-8 combines with J gene TRBJ2-7; D is tentatively TRBD1 or TRBD2 (5 bases each). V was pared by 0 bases and J by 0 bases, with 16 bases between. The length of the CDR3 is 17 residues. From germline, CDR1 is SGHTS and CDR2 YDEGEE. The CDR3 loop reads CASSLDSGTVSSYEQYF. For the CDR3, the DNA is TGTGCCAGCAGCTTGGACTCCGGGACGGTCAGCTCCTACGAGCAGTACTTC.

Remarks on this clone: Different DNA sequences within this sample yield the same CDR3. DNA of the CDR3: TGTGCCAGCAGCTCACCTTACGAGCAGTACTTC. Translated, it gives CASSSPYEQYF. The V call is TRBV7-9, the J call TRBJ2-7; D remains unclear. CDR1 is SEHNR and CDR2 is FQNEAQ in the germline V gene (reference sequence). This CDR3 has 11 amino acids. V was pared by 4 bases and J by 4 bases, with 5 bases between.

The chain couples TRBV7-8 to TRBJ1-1; perhaps TRBD1 as D (5 bases). The CDR3 consists of 15 residues. Germline V gene lookup returns CDR1 SGHVS and CDR2 FQNEAQ. V was cut by 0 bases and J by 1 base, with 9 bases left in between. In DNA form, the CDR3 reads TGTGCCAGCAGCTTAGCGCAGGGCACGAACACTGAAGCTTTCTTT. Translation gives CASSLAQGTNTEAFF.

The chain has TRBV4-3 and TRBJ1-6, with D perhaps matching TRBD1 (5 bases). Deletions cut 2 bases from V and 8 bases from J, with 10 bases between. There are 14 residues in the CDR3. CDR1 is LGHNA and CDR2 is YSLEER in the germline V gene. The CDR3 region is CASSQTSRDSPLHF. Written as DNA, the CDR3 is TGCGCCAGCAGCCAAACGAGCAGGGATTCACCCCTCCACTTT.

The chain couples TRBV1 to TRBJ2-5; the DNA was not used to check the table's D call, TRBD2. TRBV1 is a pseudogene. The CDR3 runs 15 residues. This CDR3 reads CTSSPRALKEETQYF. In nucleotides, the CDR3 is TGCACCAGCAGCCCTAGAGCCCTGAAGGAAGAGACCCAGTACTTC.